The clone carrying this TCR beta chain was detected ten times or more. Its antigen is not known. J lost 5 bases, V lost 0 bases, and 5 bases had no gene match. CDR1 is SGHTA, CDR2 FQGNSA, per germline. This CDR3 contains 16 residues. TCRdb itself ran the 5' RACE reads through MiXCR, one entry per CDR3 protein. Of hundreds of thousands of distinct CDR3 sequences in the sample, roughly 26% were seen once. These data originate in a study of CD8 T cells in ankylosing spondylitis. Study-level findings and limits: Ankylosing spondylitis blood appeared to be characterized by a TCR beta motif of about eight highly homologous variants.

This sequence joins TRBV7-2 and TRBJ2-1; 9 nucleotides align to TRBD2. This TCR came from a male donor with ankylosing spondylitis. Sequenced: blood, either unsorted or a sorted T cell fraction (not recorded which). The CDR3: CASSLASGSGNNEQFF. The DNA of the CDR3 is TGTGCCAGCAGCTTAGCTAGCGGGAGTGGCAACAATGAGCAGTTCTTC.